This entry features one T cell receptor beta chain sequence. The data stem from a study of blood T cell repertoires in COVID-19. Original analysis: Amplification from reference gene primers served as the basis for estimated nucleated cell counts. Profiling relied on immunoSEQ multiplex PCR, and the TCRdb table lists in-frame clones only, not all of them. The DNA gave D and trimming, while V, J and clone size come from that table. This table has tens of thousands of clones, 79% appearing once. V was cut by 5 bases and J by 4 bases, with 17 bases left in between. The CDR3 contains 15 residues. Germline-derived CDR1 and CDR2 are WSHSY and SAAADI.

Specimen: peripheral blood. The receptor's source is a woman of 80 years or more with active or convalescent COVID-19. This chain connects TRBV10-2 to TRBJ1-1; D perhaps matches TRBD1 (6 bases). The CDR3 loop is CASSKGGRAPTEAFF. DNA for the CDR3: TGCGCCAGCAGTAAAGGGGGTCGGGCCCCCACTGAAGCTTTCTTT.